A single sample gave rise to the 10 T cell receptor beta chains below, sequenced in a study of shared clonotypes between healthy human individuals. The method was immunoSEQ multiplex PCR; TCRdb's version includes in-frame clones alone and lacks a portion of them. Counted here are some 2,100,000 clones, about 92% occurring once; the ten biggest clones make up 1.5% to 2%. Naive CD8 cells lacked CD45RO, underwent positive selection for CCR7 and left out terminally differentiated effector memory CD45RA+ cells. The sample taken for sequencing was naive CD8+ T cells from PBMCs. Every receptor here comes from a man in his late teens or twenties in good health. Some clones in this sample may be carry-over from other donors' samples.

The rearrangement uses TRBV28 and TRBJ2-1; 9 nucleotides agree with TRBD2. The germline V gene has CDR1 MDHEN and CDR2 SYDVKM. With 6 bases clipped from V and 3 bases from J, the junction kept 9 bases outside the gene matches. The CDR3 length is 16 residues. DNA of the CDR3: TGTGCCAGCAGGCCTTTGCGGGAGGGTCTCTACAATGAGCAGTTCTTC. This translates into CASRPLREGLYNEQFF. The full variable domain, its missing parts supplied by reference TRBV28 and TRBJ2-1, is DVKVTQSSRYLVKRTGEKVFLECVQDMDHENMFWYRQDPGLGLRLIYFSYDVKMKEKGDIPEGYSVSREKKERFSLILESASTNQTSMYLCASRPLREGLYNEQFFGPGTRLTVL.

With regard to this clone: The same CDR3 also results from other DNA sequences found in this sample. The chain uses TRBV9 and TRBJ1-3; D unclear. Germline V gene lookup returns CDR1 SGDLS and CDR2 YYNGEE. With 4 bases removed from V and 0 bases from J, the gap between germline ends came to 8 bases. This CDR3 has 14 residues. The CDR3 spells CASSLGGSGNTIYF. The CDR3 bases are TGTGCCAGCAGCCTCGGCGGCTCTGGAAACACCATATATTTT.

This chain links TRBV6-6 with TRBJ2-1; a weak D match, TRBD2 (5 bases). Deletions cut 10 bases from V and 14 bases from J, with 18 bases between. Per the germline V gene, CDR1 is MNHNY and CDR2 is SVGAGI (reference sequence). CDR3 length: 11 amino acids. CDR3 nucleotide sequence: TGTGCCACCAGCAGGTTCCCGGAGGAGTTCTTC. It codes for CATSRFPEEFF.

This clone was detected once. The CDR3 is CASSYSPRVGGNTEAFF. Written as DNA, the CDR3 is TGTGCCAGCAGTTATAGCCCTCGAGTAGGGGGCAACACTGAAGCTTTCTTT. This chain connects TRBV27 to TRBJ1-1; 7 bases agree with TRBD1. CDR1 is MNHEY, CDR2 SMNVEV, per germline (reference sequence). The CDR3 is 17 residues long. The trim removed 4 bases at V and 2 bases at J, leaving 13 bases unmatched.

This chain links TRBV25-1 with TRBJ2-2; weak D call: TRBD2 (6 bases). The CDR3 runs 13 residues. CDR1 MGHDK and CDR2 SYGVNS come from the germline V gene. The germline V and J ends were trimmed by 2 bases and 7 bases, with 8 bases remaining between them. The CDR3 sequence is CASSETSYGELFF. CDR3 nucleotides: TGTGCCAGCAGTGAAACTAGCTACGGGGAGCTGTTTTTT.

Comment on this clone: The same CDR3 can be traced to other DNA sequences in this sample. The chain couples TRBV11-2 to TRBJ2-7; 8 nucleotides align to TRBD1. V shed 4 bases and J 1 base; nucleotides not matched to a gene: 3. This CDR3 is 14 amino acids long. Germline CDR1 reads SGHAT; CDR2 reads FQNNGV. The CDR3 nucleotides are TGTGCCAGCAGCTCCCGGACAGGGTCCTACGAGCAGTACTTC. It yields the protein CASSSRTGSYEQYF.

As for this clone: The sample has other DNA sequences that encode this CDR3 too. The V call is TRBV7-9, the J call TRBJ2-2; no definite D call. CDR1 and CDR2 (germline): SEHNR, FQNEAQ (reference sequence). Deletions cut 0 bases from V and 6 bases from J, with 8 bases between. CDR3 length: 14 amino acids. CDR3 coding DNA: TGTGCCAGCAGCTTAGCGTTGGGTTCCGGGGAGCTGTTTTTT. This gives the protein CASSLALGSGELFF.

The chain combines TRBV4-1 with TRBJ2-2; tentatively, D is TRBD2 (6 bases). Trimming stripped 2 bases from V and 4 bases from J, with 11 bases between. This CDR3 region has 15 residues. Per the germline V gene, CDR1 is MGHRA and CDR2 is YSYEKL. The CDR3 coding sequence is TGCGCCAGCAGCCAAAGAGCGGGCCCCACCGGGGAGCTGTTTTTT. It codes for CASSQRAGPTGELFF.

The DNA for the CDR3 is TGTGCCACCAGCAGAGGGGCTTGGACTAGCGTTTACAATGAGCAGTTCTTC. Protein product: CATSRGAWTSVYNEQFF. The rearrangement joins TRBV15 to TRBJ2-1; 9 bases fit TRBD2. V shed 1 base, J shed 4 bases, and the junction held 8 bases outside the gene matches. This CDR3 region has 17 residues. The germline V gene has CDR1 LNHNV and CDR2 YYDKDF (reference sequence). Combining the CDR3 with reference TRBV15 and TRBJ2-1 gives the whole variable domain DAMVIQNPRYQVTQFGKPVTLSCSQTLNHNVMYWYQQKSSQAPKLLFHYYDKDFNNEADTPDNFQSRRPNTSFCFLDIRSPGLGDTAMYLCATSRGAWTSVYNEQFFGPGTRLTVL.

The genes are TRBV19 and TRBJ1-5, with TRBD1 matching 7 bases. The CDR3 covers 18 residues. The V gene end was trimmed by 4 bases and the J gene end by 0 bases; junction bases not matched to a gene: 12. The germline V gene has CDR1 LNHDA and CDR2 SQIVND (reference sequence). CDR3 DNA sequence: TGTGCCAGTAGTACCTTTTGGGACAGCGAATATAGCAATCAGCCCCAGCATTTT. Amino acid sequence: CASSTFWDSEYSNQPQHF.